The subject of this entry is one T cell receptor (beta chain). Its antigen is unknown. This sample is drawn from a study of vaccination effects on CD4 cells after COVID-19. Sequencing followed a ViraFEST assay step that expanded antigen-specific CD4+ T cells with viral peptide pools. Culture lasted about 10 days before CD4+ T cell isolation. Vaccinees lacked prior SARS-CoV-2 infection and tested negative for nucleocapsid antibodies. Trimming removed 0 bases from V and 4 bases from J, with 15 bases in between. The CDR3 covers 16 residues. Germline CDR1 reads SGHTA; CDR2 reads FQGNSA. Study-wide results and limits: Convalescent patients numbered few in the study; early post-infection timepoints were missing entirely. Infection- and vaccine-induced clones contracted markedly late after vaccination.

The assay was immunoSEQ multiplex PCR, and TCRdb's table has in-frame clones only and misses some. The sample contains fewer than 55,000 clones, 60% to 80% of which appear only once. The sequence came from a human donor who received a COVID-19 vaccine. Sequencing was performed on CD4+ T cells from PBMCs cultured with HCoV-OC43 spike peptides, taken before COVID-19 vaccination. The subset was: HCoV-OC43 spike overlapping peptide pool stimulation. The chain recombines TRBV7-2 with TRBJ2-5; D gene ambiguous. CDR3: CASSLAVGVVGETQYF. The CDR3 DNA sequence: TGTGCCAGCAGCTTAGCAGTTGGGGTTGTGGGAGAGACCCAGTACTTC.